This T cell receptor (beta chain) was sequenced during a study of blood T cell repertoires in COVID-19. About the study: From the United States, Italy and Spain came samples of acute and convalescent COVID-19. Sources were T cells, B-cell-depleted T cells, or PBMCs; the material itself was cDNA or gDNA.

Original data processing: Quantification of nucleated cells was approximated via reference gene primer amplification. TCRdb's table, derived via immunoSEQ multiplex PCR, lists solely in-frame clones and lacks some. V and J calls and clone size follow that table, whereas D and trimming were derived from the DNA. The data contain over 90,000 clones, 75% to 90% of them singletons. The germline V gene encodes CDR1 LNHDA and CDR2 SQIVND (reference sequence). The CDR3 totals 16 residues. V shed 6 bases and J 0 bases; nucleotides not matched to a gene: 5. The source is a man older than 75 with acute or convalescent COVID-19. The chain uses TRBV19 and TRBJ2-2; 9 bases fit TRBD1. The sample was peripheral blood. CDR3: CASRSTGGANTGELFF. In DNA, the CDR3 is TGTGCCAGTAGATCCACAGGGGGCGCGAACACCGGGGAGCTGTTTTTT.